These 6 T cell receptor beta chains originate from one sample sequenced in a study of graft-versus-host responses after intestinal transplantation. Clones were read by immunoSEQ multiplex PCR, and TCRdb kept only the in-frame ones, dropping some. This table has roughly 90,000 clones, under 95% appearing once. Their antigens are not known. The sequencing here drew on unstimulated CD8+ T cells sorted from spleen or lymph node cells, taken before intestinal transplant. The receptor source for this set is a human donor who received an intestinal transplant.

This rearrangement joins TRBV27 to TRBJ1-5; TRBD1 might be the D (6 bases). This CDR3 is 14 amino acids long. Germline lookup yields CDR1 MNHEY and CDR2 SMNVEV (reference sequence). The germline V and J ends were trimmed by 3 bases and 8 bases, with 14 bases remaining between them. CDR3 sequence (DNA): TGTGCCAGCAGTTTTTGGGGGGGCTATGAGCCCCAGCATTTT. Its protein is CASSFWGGYEPQHF.

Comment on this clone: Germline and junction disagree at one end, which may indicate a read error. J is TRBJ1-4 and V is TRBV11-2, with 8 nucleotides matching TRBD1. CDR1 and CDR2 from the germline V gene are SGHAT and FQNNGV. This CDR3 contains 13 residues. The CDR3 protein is CASRRWGTGPSAF. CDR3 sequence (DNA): TGTGCCAGCAGAAGGTGGGGGACAGGCCCTTCGGCTTTT.

Here the CDR3 DNA reads TGCGCCAGCAGCCAAGGGTGGGGACAGGGATGGAGGTTCTGGTACACTGAAGCTTTCTTT. Protein: CASSQGWGQGWRFWYTEAFF. The V gene is TRBV4-1, the J gene TRBJ1-1, with 9 bases aligning to TRBD1. CDR1 MGHRA and CDR2 YSYEKL come from the germline V gene. The CDR3 loop spans 20 amino acids. The trim removed 1 base at V and 3 bases at J, leaving 18 bases unmatched.

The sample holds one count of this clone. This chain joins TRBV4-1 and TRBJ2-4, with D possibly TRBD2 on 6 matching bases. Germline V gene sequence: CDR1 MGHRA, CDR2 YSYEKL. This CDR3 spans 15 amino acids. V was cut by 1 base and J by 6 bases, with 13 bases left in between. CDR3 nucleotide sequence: TGCGCCAGCAGCCAAGCTGAGGAGGGAGCAAACATTCAGTACTTC. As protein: CASSQAEEGANIQYF.

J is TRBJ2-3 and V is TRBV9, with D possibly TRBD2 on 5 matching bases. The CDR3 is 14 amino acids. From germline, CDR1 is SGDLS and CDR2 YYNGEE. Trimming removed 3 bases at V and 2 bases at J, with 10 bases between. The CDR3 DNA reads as TGTGCCAGCAGCGACGGCGGGCCCACAGATACGCAGTATTTT. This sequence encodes CASSDGGPTDTQYF.

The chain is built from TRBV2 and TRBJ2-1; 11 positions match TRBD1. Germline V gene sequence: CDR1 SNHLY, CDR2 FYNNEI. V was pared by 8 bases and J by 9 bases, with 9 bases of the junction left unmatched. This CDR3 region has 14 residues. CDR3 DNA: TGTGCCAGCCACTCGGGACAGGGGGTTAGTGAGCAGTTCTTC. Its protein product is CASHSGQGVSEQFF.